A selection of T cell receptor beta chains follows, all from one sample in a study of cytomegalovirus exposure and HLA in healthy donors. The assay was immunoSEQ multiplex PCR, and TCRdb's table has in-frame clones only and misses some. The sample has fewer than 180,000 clones, 60% to 70% seen once. The sequenced material came from PBMCs. Source of these receptors: a woman aged 60-70 years in good health and CMV-seropositive. The CDR3 runs from the conserved cysteine through the conserved F or W. Fields, in order: clone size, J gene, D gene, V gene, CDR3 DNA, CDR3 protein. D genes are given only for firm matches. The size entry is marked missing in some rows and otherwise reads once, few, many or a size class.

NA,TRBJ2-1,TRBD1,TRBV28,TGTGCCAGCAGCACGCCGACAGGGGGCGCCTACAATGAGCAGTTCTTC,CASSTPTGGAYNEQFF
NA,TRBJ2-1,TRBD2,TRBV6-5,TGTGCCAGCAGTTCCCCGGGACTAAACTACAATGAGCAGTTCTTC,CASSSPGLNYNEQFF
NA,TRBJ1-2,NA,TRBV30,TGTGCCTGGAGTCATAACTATGGCTACACCTTC,CAWSHNYGYTF
NA,TRBJ1-6,NA,TRBV13,TGTGCCAGCAGCTTAAGGCAGGATAATTCACCCCTCCACTTT,CASSLRQDNSPLHF
NA,TRBJ1-1,NA,TRBV7-9,TGTGCCAGCAGCTCGACTCAGGGAAACACTGAAGCTTTCTTT,CASSSTQGNTEAFF
few,TRBJ1-3,NA,TRBV6-6,TGTGCCAGCAGTCAGGGGACTGGAAACACCATATATTTT,CASSQGTGNTIYF
NA,TRBJ1-3,TRBD1,TRBV7-9,TGTGCCAGCAGCCAACAGGGGCACACCATATATTTT,CASSQQGHTIYF
NA,TRBJ2-3,TRBD1,TRBV27,TGTGCCAGCAGTAGAGGGACAGGGGGACCCACAGATACGCAGTATTTT,CASSRGTGGPTDTQYF
NA,TRBJ2-1,NA,TRBV7-9,TGTGCCAGCAGCGGTGTAGGGGTCCACAATGAGCAGTTCTTC,CASSGVGVHNEQFF
NA,TRBJ2-1,TRBD2,TRBV30,TGTGCCTGGAGTTCAGGGCTAGCGGGAGGAATTATGTTCTTC,CAWSSGLAGGIMFF
few,TRBJ1-5,NA,TRBV18,TGTGCCAGCTCACCACGGACAGAGAGCAATCAGCCCCAGCATTTT,CASSPRTESNQPQHF
once,TRBJ2-7,TRBD1,TRBV28,TGTGCCAGCAGCCGGACAGGGTCATATAGCGAGCAGTACTTC,CASSRTGSYSEQYF
NA,TRBJ2-2,TRBD2,TRBV9,TGTGCCAGCAGCGTAGCCTCTAGCGGGAGGGTTAACACCGGGGAGCTGTTTTTT,CASSVASSGRVNTGELFF
NA,TRBJ2-1,TRBD2,TRBV19,TGTGCCAGTAGGGCGGGAGGATCCTACAATGAGCAGTTCTTC,CASRAGGSYNEQFF
NA,TRBJ1-1,NA,TRBV29-1,TGCAGCGTTCCTTCGGGGGTATTGAACACTGAAGCTTTCTTT,CSVPSGVLNTEAFF
once,TRBJ2-7,TRBD2,TRBV9,TGTGCCAGCAGCGTAGGACTAGCAGGCTACGAGCAGTACTTC,CASSVGLAGYEQYF
NA,TRBJ2-5,TRBD1,TRBV7-2,TGTGCCAGCAGCTTACGGTCCCAGGGGGCGAGGGAGACCCAGTACTTC,CASSLRSQGARETQYF
NA,TRBJ2-1,NA,TRBV29-1,TGCAGCGTTGAAAACAGGGTCGGCAATGAGCAGTTCTTC,CSVENRVGNEQFF
NA,TRBJ2-1,NA,TRBV11-3,TGTGCCAGCAGCTCCATCGACAGTAATGAGCAGTTCTTC,CASSSIDSNEQFF
NA,TRBJ2-2,TRBD2,TRBV9,TGTGCCAGCAGCCTCGGACTAGCGGCAACCACCGGGGAGCTGTTTTTT,CASSLGLAATTGELFF
NA,TRBJ1-1,NA,TRBV18,TGTGCCAGCTCATCGGACAGGAACACTGAAGCTTTCTTT,CASSSDRNTEAFF
few,TRBJ2-2,TRBD2,TRBV7-2,TGTGCCAGCAGCTTAATCCTAGCGGGAGGGAACACCGGGGAGCTGTTTTTT,CASSLILAGGNTGELFF
NA,TRBJ2-1,TRBD1,TRBV6-4,TGTGCCAGCCGAGGACAGGGGTCCTCCTACAATGAGCAGTTCTTC,CASRGQGSSYNEQFF
NA,TRBJ2-2,TRBD2,TRBV7-9,TGTGCCAGCAGCTTAGTAATAGCGGGAGCGTGGACCGGGGAGCTGTTTTTT,CASSLVIAGAWTGELFF
NA,TRBJ2-2,NA,TRBV11-2,TGTGCCAGCAGGTACGGGAACCTTGCCACCGGGGAGCTGTTTTTT,CASRYGNLATGELFF
few,TRBJ2-7,TRBD1,TRBV28,TGTGCCAGCAGACCCCCGGGACAGGGCTTTTGGGAGCAGTACTTC,CASRPPGQGFWEQYF
NA,TRBJ2-1,TRBD2,TRBV4-2,TGTGCCAGCAGCCAAGATGGGACTAGCGGGAGGGGAGACAATGAGCAGTTCTTC,CASSQDGTSGRGDNEQFF
few,TRBJ1-1,NA,TRBV18,TGTGCCAGCTCACCGCGGGGGGGCCAGAACACTGAAGCTTTCTTT,CASSPRGGQNTEAFF
few,TRBJ1-1,NA,TRBV28,TGTGCCAGCAGTTTAACGGGGAACGGGTTAAACACTGAAGCTTTCTTT,CASSLTGNGLNTEAFF
NA,TRBJ2-7,TRBD2,TRBV19,TGTGCCAGTAGTCTCGGGACTAGCGGTAGCTCCTACGAGCAGTACTTC,CASSLGTSGSSYEQYF
NA,TRBJ2-7,TRBD1,TRBV25-1,TGTGCCAGCAGTGCGACAGGGCATGAGCAGTACTTC,CASSATGHEQYF
NA,TRBJ2-1,TRBD2,TRBV11-2,TGTGCCAGCAGCCCAACTAGCGTTTACAATGAGCAGTTCTTC,CASSPTSVYNEQFF
NA,TRBJ2-4,TRBD1,TRBV6-5,TGTGCCAGCACCCCGACAGGGAGAAAAAACATTCAGTACTTC,CASTPTGRKNIQYF
few,TRBJ1-1,NA,TRBV27,TGTGCCAGCAGTTTTTCAGGGAACTTAAAGAACACTGAAGCTTTCTTT,CASSFSGNLKNTEAFF
NA,TRBJ2-2,NA,TRBV4-3,TGCGCCAGCAGCCCTCGAACACCTGGACCGGAGGCCGGGGAGCTGTTTTTT,CASSPRTPGPEAGELFF